This T cell receptor (beta chain) appears in the sequencing data of a study of shared clonotypes between healthy human individuals. Study context: Participating donors consisted of two women and a few men aged 18 to 49.

Generated by immunoSEQ multiplex PCR, the TCRdb table keeps only in-frame clones and is missing some. Here the sample spans some 1,600,000 clones, approximately 98% being singletons. General study results and limits: Read depth was anticipated to influence clonotype sharing among donors.

Concerning this clone itself: Its cognate antigen is unknown.

CDR3 length equals 11 residues. Germline V gene data show CDR1 as MGHDK and CDR2 as SYGVNS. V lost 1 base to trimming and J lost 9 bases, with 4 bases between them. The sequence was collected from a man aged 30-40 years in good health. J is TRBJ2-1 and V is TRBV25-1; D not certain. Sequencing used naive CD4+ T cells sorted from blood. This sample's subset: CD45RA+ positively selected. Here the CDR3 reads CASSELGEQFF. CDR3 nucleotides: TGTGCCAGCAGTGAATTAGGTGAGCAGTTCTTC. Together with reference TRBV25-1 and TRBJ2-1, the CDR3 gives the full variable domain: EADIYQTPRYLVIGTGKKITLECSQTMGHDKMYWYQQDPGMELHLIHYSYGVNSTEKGDLSSESTVSRIRTEHFPLTLESARPSHTSQYLCASSELGEQFFGPGTRLTVL.